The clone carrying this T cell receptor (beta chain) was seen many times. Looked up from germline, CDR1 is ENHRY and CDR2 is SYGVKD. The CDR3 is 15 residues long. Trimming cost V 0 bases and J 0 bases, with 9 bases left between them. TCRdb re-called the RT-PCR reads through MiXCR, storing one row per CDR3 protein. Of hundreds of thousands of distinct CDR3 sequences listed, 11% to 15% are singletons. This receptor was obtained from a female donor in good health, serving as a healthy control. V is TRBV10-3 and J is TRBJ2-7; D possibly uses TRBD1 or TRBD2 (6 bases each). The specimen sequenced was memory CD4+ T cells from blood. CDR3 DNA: TGTGCCATCAGTGAGTCCGGGGGCGCCTCCTACGAGCAGTACTTC. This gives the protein CAISESGGASYEQYF.